Below are 19 T cell receptor beta chains sequenced from a single sample in a study of T cells of healthy individuals. Via MiXCR, TCRdb re-called the 5' RACE reads, giving one row per CDR3 protein. The repertoire includes fewer than 70,000 distinct CDR3 sequences, 14% to 15% of them detected once, and more than 15% sits in the top ten. The receptors originated from a human donor in good health.

The chain links TRBV19 to TRBJ1-3; D perhaps matches TRBD1 (6 bases). V was shortened by 5 bases and J by 1 base, with 15 bases between the two germline ends. Germline V CDR1 and CDR2: LNHDA, SQIVND (reference sequence). The CDR3 loop spans 16 amino acids. The CDR3: CASSQSNRASGNTIYF. The CDR3 bases are TGTGCCAGTAGTCAGAGTAACAGGGCATCTGGAAACACCATATATTTT. The full variable domain, its missing parts supplied by reference TRBV19 and TRBJ1-3, is DGGITQSPKYLFRKEGQNVTLSCEQNLNHDAMYWYRQDPGQGLRLIYYSQIVNDFQKGDIAEGYSVSREKKESFPLTVTSAQKNPTAFYLCASSQSNRASGNTIYFGEGSWLTVV.

This clonotype was picked up many times. The genes are TRBV5-1 and TRBJ2-7; the match to TRBD1 covers 9 bases. Germline CDR1 reads SGHRS; CDR2 reads YFSETQ. Trimming at V came to 3 bases and at J to 5 bases, leaving 9 bases not matched to a gene. This CDR3 region has 15 residues. CDR3 protein: CASSSGQGTFHEQYF. In DNA, the CDR3 is TGCGCCAGCAGCTCGGGACAGGGAACCTTCCACGAGCAGTACTTC.

This clonotype is medium-sized by share. This sequence joins TRBV7-2 and TRBJ2-5, with 7 bases identical to TRBD1. With V trimmed by 7 bases and J by 1 base, 3 bases remained unmatched. Germline V gene data show CDR1 as SGHTA and CDR2 as FQGNSA. CDR3 length: 13 amino acids. CDR3 protein: CASKRGLQETQYF. In nucleotides, the CDR3 is TGTGCCAGCAAAAGGGGGCTCCAAGAGACCCAGTACTTC. Combining the CDR3 with reference TRBV7-2 and TRBJ2-5 gives the whole variable domain GAGVSQSPSNKVTEKGKDVELRCDPISGHTALYWYRQSLGQGLEFLIYFQGNSAPDKSGLPSDRFSAERTGGSVSTLTIQRTQQEDSAVYLCASKRGLQETQYFGPGTRLLVL.

The chain combines TRBV5-1 with TRBJ2-5; D is ambiguous. With 2 bases removed from V and 5 bases from J, the gap between germline ends came to 7 bases. Germline values: CDR1 SGHRS, CDR2 YFSETQ. The CDR3 loop spans 12 amino acids. CDR3 in DNA: TGCGCCAGCAGCTTTCGATGGGAGACCCAGTACTTC. Its protein product is CASSFRWETQYF.

V is TRBV12-3 or TRBV12-4 and J is TRBJ2-1; TRBD2 might be the D (6 bases). This CDR3 spans 12 amino acids. Trimming removed 6 bases at V and 11 bases at J, with 14 bases between. CDR3 region: CASSWAGIQQFF. The CDR3 coding sequence is TGTGCCAGCAGCTGGGCGGGAATCCAGCAGTTCTTC.

This clonotype was detected ten times or more. The rearrangement uses TRBV27 and TRBJ1-1; 8 bases agree with TRBD1. Unmatched junction bases numbered 11, after V lost 5 bases and J lost 0 bases. The CDR3 loop spans 17 amino acids. The V gene's germline CDR1 is MNHEY and CDR2 SMNVEV (reference sequence). CDR3 loop: CASSPTARDRMNTEAFF. In DNA form, the CDR3 reads TGTGCCAGCAGTCCGACAGCCCGGGACAGGATGAACACTGAAGCTTTCTTT.

V usage is TRBV10-3 and J usage is TRBJ2-2, with D uncertain. In germline, CDR1 is ENHRY, CDR2 SYGVKD. The CDR3 extends over 14 amino acids. Trimming removed 2 bases from V and 8 bases from J, with 12 bases in between. Here the CDR3 reads CAISENTDAGELFF. The CDR3 DNA reads TGTGCCATCAGTGAGAATACGGACGCTGGGGAGCTGTTTTTT.

This clonotype appeared a few times. This chain joins TRBV5-1 and TRBJ2-5, with D uncertain. V gave up 0 bases and J gave up 5 bases, with 8 bases separating them. From germline, CDR1 is SGHRS and CDR2 YFSETQ. The CDR3 totals 13 residues. The CDR3 DNA reads TGCGCCAGCAGCTTGGCCGCTGCGGAGACCCAGTACTTC. Protein: CASSLAAAETQYF.

The chain couples TRBV20-1 to TRBJ1-2; 7 bases are shared with TRBD1. The CDR3 consists of 13 residues. The germline CDR1 and CDR2 sequences are DFQATT and SNEGSKA (reference sequence). The junction had 2 bases not matched to a gene; V was cut back by 2 bases and J by 2 bases. The CDR3 nucleotides read TGCAGTGCTAGACAGGGGGGGAACTATGGCTACACCTTC. It specifies CSARQGGNYGYTF.

V and J are TRBV12-3 or TRBV12-4 and TRBJ2-6; 10 bases are a match to TRBD2. The CDR3 has 17 amino acids. V dropped 5 bases and J dropped 4; count of bases not matched to a gene: 8. CDR3 DNA: TGTGCCAGCAGTCGAAGCGGGAGGGCCTCAGGGGCCAACGTCCTGACTTTC. This translates into CASSRSGRASGANVLTF.

This clonotype showed up just a few times. The chain couples TRBV7-2 to TRBJ2-3; D unresolved. Germline V gene lookup returns CDR1 SGHTA and CDR2 FQGNSA. V dropped 5 bases and J dropped 0 bases, with 6 bases sitting between them. CDR3 length: 13 residues. In DNA form, the CDR3 reads TGTGCCAGCAGCGACCGCAGCACAGATACGCAGTATTTT. Translated: CASSDRSTDTQYF.

This chain links TRBV12-5 with TRBJ2-5; TRBD1 aligns across 7 bases. CDR1 and CDR2 from the germline V gene are LGHNT and FRNRAP. The CDR3 is made up of 14 amino acids. J gave up 1 base and V 6 bases, and 5 bases lay outside the gene matches. For the CDR3, the DNA is TGTGCTAGTGGCCAAGACAGGGCCCAAGAGACCCAGTACTTC. Translated, it gives CASGQDRAQETQYF.

The sample holds a few counts of this clonotype. The chain recombines TRBV20-1 with TRBJ2-1; 14 bases agree with TRBD2. Germline V CDR1 and CDR2: DFQATT, SNEGSKA (reference sequence). The CDR3 contains 16 residues. Unmatched junction bases numbered 8, after V lost 5 bases and J lost 5 bases. The CDR3 here is CSAFGLAGGLDNEQFF. CDR3 coding DNA: TGCAGTGCTTTTGGACTAGCGGGAGGCCTGGACAATGAGCAGTTCTTC.

The sample holds a few counts of this clonotype. The chain couples TRBV20-1 to TRBJ1-5; D possibly corresponds to TRBD1 (5 bases). V shed 3 bases and J shed 5 bases, with 8 bases lying between them. Germline V gives CDR1 DFQATT, CDR2 SNEGSKA (reference sequence). The CDR3 has 12 amino acids. For the CDR3, the DNA is TGCAGTGCTAGTCGGGGGGATCAGCCCCAGCATTTT. This sequence encodes CSASRGDQPQHF.

This clonotype was seen repeatedly, ten times or more. The chain carries TRBV12-3 or TRBV12-4 and TRBJ1-6, with D perhaps TRBD1 (5 bases). V lost 6 bases and J lost 7, with 10 bases in between. The CDR3 contains 13 residues. CDR3 nucleotide sequence: TGTGCCAGCAGCCCCGGGACCAATTCACCCCTCCACTTT. This gives the protein CASSPGTNSPLHF.

This clonotype was counted ten times or more. This chain connects TRBV6-1 to TRBJ1-6; possibly TRBD1 for D (5 bases). Germline CDR1 is MNHNS and CDR2 is SASEGT. V was pared by 4 bases and J by 0 bases, with 16 bases between. CDR3 size: 18 residues. The CDR3 is CASSGSGTASSYNSPLHF. CDR3 in DNA: TGTGCCAGCAGTGGATCCGGGACGGCGAGCTCCTATAATTCACCCCTCCACTTT.

For the CDR3, the DNA is TGTGCCAGCAGTGCCGTGCTGAGTGGCACTGAAGCTTTCTTT. It is translated as CASSAVLSGTEAFF. The V gene is TRBV27, the J gene TRBJ1-1; D not certain. The CDR3 totals 14 residues. The V gene's germline CDR1 is MNHEY and CDR2 SMNVEV (reference sequence). V lost 5 bases to trimming and J lost 4 bases, with 14 bases between them.

This clonotype was counted many times. This chain connects TRBV10-3 to TRBJ1-6, with 9 bases lining up with TRBD1. From germline, CDR1 is ENHRY and CDR2 SYGVKD. The V and J ends lost 4 bases and 8 bases, in that order; junction bases with no gene match: 3. The CDR3 is 14 amino acids. The CDR3 is CAISGGTGHSPLHF. For the CDR3, the DNA is TGTGCCATCAGTGGAGGGACAGGGCATTCACCCCTCCACTTT.

Ten or more counts support this clonotype. The chain uses TRBV7-2 and TRBJ1-1; 8 bases agree with TRBD1. This CDR3 has 14 residues. V was clipped by 5 bases and J by 10 bases; unmatched bases: 12. CDR1 SGHTA and CDR2 FQGNSA come from the germline V gene. CDR3 sequence reads: CASSLRPETGVAFF. The CDR3 DNA reads TGTGCCAGCAGCCTACGGCCAGAGACAGGGGTAGCTTTCTTT.